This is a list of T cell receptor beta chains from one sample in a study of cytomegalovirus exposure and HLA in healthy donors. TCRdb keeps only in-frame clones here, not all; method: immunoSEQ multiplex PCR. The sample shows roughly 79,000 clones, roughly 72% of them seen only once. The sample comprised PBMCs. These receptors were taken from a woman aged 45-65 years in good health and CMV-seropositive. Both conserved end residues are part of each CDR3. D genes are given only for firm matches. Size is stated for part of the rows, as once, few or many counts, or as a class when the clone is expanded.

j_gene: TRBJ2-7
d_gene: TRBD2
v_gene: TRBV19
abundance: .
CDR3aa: CASSIWLADPYEQYF
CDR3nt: TGTGCCAGTAGTATATGGCTAGCGGACCCCTACGAGCAGTACTTC

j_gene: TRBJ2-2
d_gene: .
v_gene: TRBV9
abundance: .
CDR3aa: CASSTGQLNTGELFF
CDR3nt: TGTGCCAGCAGCACCGGACAGTTAAACACCGGGGAGCTGTTTTTT

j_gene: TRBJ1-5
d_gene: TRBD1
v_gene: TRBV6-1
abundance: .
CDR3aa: CASRPTGIYQPQHF
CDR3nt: TGTGCCAGCAGGCCGACAGGGATTTATCAGCCCCAGCATTTT

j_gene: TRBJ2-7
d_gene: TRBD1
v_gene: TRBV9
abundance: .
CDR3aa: CASSAGQGGTYEQYF
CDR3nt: TGTGCCAGCAGCGCGGGACAGGGGGGAACCTACGAGCAGTACTTC

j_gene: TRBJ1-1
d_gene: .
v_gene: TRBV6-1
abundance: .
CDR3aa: CASSEYGPEAFF
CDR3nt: TGTGCCAGCAGTGAATATGGGCCTGAAGCTTTCTTT

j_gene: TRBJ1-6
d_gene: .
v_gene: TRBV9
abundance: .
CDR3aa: CASSQTGDNSPLHF
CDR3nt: TGTGCCAGCAGCCAGACGGGTGATAATTCACCCCTCCACTTT

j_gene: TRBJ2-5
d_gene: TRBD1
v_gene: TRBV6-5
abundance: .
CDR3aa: CASSEGTGVETQYF
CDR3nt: TGTGCCAGCAGTGAAGGTACAGGGGTGGAGACCCAGTACTTC

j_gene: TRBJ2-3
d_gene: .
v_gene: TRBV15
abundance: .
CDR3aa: CATSREGRVSTDTQYF
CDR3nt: TGTGCCACCAGCAGAGAGGGCAGGGTTAGCACAGATACGCAGTATTTT

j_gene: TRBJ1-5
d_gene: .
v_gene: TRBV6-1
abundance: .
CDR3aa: CASSELGGRSNQPQHF
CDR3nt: TGTGCCAGCAGTGAACTGGGGGGGAGAAGCAATCAGCCCCAGCATTTT

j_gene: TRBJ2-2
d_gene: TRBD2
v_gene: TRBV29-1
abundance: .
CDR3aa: CSVLAGNTGELFF
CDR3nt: TGCAGCGTGCTAGCGGGGAACACCGGGGAGCTGTTTTTT

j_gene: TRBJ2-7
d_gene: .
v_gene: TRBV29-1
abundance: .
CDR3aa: CSVGQNSYEQYF
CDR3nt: TGCAGCGTTGGACAGAACTCCTACGAGCAGTACTTC

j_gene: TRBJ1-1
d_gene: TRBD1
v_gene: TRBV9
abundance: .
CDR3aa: CASSVGLGTGILKERITEAFF
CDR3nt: TGTGCCAGCAGCGTAGGATTGGGGACAGGGATCCTTAAGGAGCGGATCACTGAAGCTTTCTTT

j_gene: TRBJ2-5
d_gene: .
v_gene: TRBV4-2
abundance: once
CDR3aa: CASSQLGGRVETQYF
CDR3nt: TGTGCCAGCAGCCAGCTAGGCGGCAGGGTAGAGACCCAGTACTTC

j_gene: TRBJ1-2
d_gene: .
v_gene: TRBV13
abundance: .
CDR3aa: CASSLAQLYGYTF
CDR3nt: TGTGCCAGCAGCTTAGCACAGCTCTATGGCTACACCTTC

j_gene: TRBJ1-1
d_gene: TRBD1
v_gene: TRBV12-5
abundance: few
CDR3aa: CASGSGQGNTEAFF
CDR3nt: TGTGCTAGTGGTTCGGGACAGGGGAACACTGAAGCTTTCTTT

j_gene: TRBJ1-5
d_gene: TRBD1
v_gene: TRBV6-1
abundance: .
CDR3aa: CATWLRGQRNQPQHF
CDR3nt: TGTGCCACCTGGTTGAGGGGACAGCGCAATCAGCCCCAGCATTTT

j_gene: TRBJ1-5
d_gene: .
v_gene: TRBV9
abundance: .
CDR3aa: CASSEAGAGQPQHF
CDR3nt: TGTGCCAGCAGCGAGGCTGGGGCAGGCCAGCCCCAGCATTTT

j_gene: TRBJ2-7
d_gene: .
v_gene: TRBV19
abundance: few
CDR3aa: CASSLAIGEQYF
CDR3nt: TGTGCCAGTAGCCTAGCGATTGGCGAGCAGTACTTC

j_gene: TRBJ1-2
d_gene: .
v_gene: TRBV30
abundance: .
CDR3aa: CAWTGVYGYTF
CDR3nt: TGTGCCTGGACAGGGGTTTATGGCTACACCTTC

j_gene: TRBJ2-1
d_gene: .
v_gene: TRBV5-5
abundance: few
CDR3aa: CASSLIQGERRFF
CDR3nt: TGTGCCAGCAGCTTGATCCAGGGCGAAAGGCGGTTCTTC

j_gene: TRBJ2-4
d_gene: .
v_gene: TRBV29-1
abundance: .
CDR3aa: CSVEGPRDSEAKNIQYF
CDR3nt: TGCAGCGTTGAGGGTCCGCGGGACAGTGAGGCCAAAAACATTCAGTACTTC

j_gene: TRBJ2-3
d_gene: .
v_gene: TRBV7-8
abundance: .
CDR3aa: CASSPSQILTDTQYF
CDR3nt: TGTGCCAGCAGCCCGTCTCAAATACTGACAGATACGCAGTATTTT

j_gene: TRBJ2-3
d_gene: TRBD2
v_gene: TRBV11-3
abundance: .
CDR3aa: CASSLREGSTDTQYF
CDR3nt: TGTGCCAGCAGCCTGAGGGAGGGCAGCACAGATACGCAGTATTTT

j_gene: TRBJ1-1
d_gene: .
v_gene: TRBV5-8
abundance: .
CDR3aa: CASRWTGSPEAFF
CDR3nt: TGTGCCAGCAGGTGGACCGGGAGCCCTGAAGCTTTCTTT

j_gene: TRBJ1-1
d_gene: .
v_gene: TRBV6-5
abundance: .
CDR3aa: CASRGRAKNTEAFF
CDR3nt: TGTGCCAGCAGAGGCAGGGCGAAGAACACTGAAGCTTTCTTT

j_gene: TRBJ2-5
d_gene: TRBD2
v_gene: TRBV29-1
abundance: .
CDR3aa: CSVTTSGRIQETQYF
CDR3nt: TGCAGCGTAACGACTAGCGGGAGGATCCAGGAGACCCAGTACTTC

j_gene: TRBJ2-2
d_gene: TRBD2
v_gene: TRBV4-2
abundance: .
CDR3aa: CASSQDTPGTSGMYTGELFF
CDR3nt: TGTGCCAGCAGCCAAGATACTCCCGGGACTAGCGGGATGTACACCGGGGAGCTGTTTTTT

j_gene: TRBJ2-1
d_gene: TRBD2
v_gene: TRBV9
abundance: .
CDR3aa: CASSRLAGSYNEQFF
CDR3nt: TGTGCCAGCAGCAGACTAGCGGGGTCCTACAATGAGCAGTTCTTC

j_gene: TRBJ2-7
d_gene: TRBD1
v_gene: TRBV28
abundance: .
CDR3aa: CASSSGDRELDYQYF
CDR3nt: TGTGCCAGCAGTTCGGGGGACAGGGAGTTGGACTATCAGTACTTC

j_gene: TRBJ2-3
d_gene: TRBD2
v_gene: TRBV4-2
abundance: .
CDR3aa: CASSQASRTSSPTDTQYF
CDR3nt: TGTGCCAGCAGCCAAGCAAGTCGGACTAGCAGTCCTACAGATACGCAGTATTTT

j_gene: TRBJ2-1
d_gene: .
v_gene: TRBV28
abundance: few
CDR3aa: CASTLGGSYNEQFF
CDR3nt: TGTGCCAGCACCTTGGGGGGCTCCTACAATGAGCAGTTCTTC

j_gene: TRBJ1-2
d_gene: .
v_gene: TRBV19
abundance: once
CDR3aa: CASSSLTGGYTF
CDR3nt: TGTGCCAGTAGTTCCCTGACAGGTGGCTACACCTTC

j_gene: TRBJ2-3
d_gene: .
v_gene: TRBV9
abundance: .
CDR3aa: CASSVAPSVDTQYF
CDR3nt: TGTGCCAGCAGCGTAGCTCCTAGCGTTGATACGCAGTATTTT

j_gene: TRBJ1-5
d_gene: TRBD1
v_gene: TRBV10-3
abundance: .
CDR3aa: CATRRQGNGDQPQHF
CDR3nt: TGTGCCACACGACGACAGGGAAATGGGGATCAGCCCCAGCATTTT

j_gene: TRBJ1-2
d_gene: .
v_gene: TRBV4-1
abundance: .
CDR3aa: CASSQDRDIKGGYTF
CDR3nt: TGCGCCAGCAGCCAAGATCGGGACATTAAGGGCGGCTACACCTTC

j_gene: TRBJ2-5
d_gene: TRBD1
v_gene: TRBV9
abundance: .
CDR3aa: CASSLRTGVAQETQYF
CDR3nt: TGTGCCAGCAGCTTGCGGACAGGGGTGGCCCAAGAGACCCAGTACTTC

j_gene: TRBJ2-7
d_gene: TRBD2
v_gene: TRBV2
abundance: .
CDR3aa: CASSDNSGLYEQYF
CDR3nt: TGTGCCAGCAGTGATAATAGCGGGCTCTACGAGCAGTACTTC

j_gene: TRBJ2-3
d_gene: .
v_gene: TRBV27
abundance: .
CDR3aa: CASSFRASSAPSTDTQYF
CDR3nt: TGTGCCAGCAGTTTTAGGGCTAGCTCGGCGCCTAGCACAGATACGCAGTATTTT

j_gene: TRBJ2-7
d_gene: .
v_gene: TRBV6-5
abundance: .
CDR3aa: CASSYSRQAYEQYF
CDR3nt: TGTGCCAGCAGTTACTCTAGACAGGCCTACGAGCAGTACTTC

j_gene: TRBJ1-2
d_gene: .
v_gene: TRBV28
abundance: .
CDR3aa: CASSLLGAFNYGYTF
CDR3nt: TGTGCCAGCAGTTTGTTGGGGGCCTTTAACTATGGCTACACCTTC

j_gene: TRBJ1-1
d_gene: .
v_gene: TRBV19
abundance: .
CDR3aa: CASSVDTMNTEAFF
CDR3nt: TGTGCCAGTAGTGTGGACACAATGAACACTGAAGCTTTCTTT

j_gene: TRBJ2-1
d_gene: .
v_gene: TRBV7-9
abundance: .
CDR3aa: CASSFALAGVLNEQFF
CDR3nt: TGTGCCAGCAGCTTTGCCTTAGCCGGAGTCTTGAATGAGCAGTTCTTC

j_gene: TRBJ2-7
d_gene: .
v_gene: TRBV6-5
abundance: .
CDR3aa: CASSYSKGETYEQYF
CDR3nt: TGTGCCAGCAGTTACTCCAAGGGGGAAACCTACGAGCAGTACTTC

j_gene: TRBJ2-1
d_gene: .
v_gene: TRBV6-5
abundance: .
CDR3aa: CASSYSKGALDEQFF
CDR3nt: TGTGCCAGCAGTTACTCTAAGGGAGCCTTGGATGAGCAGTTCTTC

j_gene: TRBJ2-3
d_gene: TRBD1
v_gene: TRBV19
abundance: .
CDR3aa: CASNDRGLDTQYF
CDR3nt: TGTGCCAGTAATGACAGGGGGCTGGATACGCAGTATTTT

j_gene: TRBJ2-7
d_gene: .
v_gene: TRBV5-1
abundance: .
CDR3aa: CASSGSASYEQYF
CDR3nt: TGCGCCAGCAGCGGATCAGCGAGCTACGAGCAGTACTTC

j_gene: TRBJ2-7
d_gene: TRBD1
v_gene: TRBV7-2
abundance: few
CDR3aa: CASSSPGQAYEQYF
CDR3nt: TGTGCCAGCAGCTCACCGGGACAGGCCTACGAGCAGTACTTC

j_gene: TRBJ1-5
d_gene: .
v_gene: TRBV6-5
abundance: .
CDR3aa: CASGRLSQPQHF
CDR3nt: TGTGCCAGCGGGAGACTCTCTCAGCCCCAGCATTTT

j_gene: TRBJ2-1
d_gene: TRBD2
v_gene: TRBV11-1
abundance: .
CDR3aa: CASSLLAGSNNEQFF
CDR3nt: TGTGCCAGCAGCCTACTAGCGGGATCCAACAATGAGCAGTTCTTC

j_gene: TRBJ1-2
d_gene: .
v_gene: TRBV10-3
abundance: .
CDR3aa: CAISDRGSYGYTF
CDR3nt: TGTGCCATCAGTGACAGGGGCAGCTATGGCTACACCTTC